The present TCR beta chain was sequenced within a study of blood T cell repertoires in COVID-19. Study-wide context: The cDNA or gDNA used as material had been derived from T cells, B-cell-depleted T cells, or PBMCs.

This CDR3 spans 14 amino acids. Germline-derived CDR1 and CDR2 are SGHRS and YFSETQ. V shed 1 base and J shed 9 bases, with 14 bases lying between them. In the study's own analysis: How many nucleated cells were present was estimated from reference gene primer amplification. Sequencing was performed with immunoSEQ multiplex PCR; in TCRdb, only in-frame clones are kept and a portion is missing. D and trimming come from the DNA, and the V and J calls and clone size come from that table. This table has about 99,000 clones, roughly 87% appearing once. Source material: peripheral blood. This TCR derives from a woman of 80 years or more in a cohort sampled during active COVID-19. The chain combines TRBV5-1 with TRBJ2-1; D is perhaps TRBD2 (7 bases). The CDR3 region is CASSLLGAGAEQFF. CDR3 in DNA: TGCGCCAGCAGCTTGCTGGGGGCGGGGGCTGAGCAGTTCTTC.